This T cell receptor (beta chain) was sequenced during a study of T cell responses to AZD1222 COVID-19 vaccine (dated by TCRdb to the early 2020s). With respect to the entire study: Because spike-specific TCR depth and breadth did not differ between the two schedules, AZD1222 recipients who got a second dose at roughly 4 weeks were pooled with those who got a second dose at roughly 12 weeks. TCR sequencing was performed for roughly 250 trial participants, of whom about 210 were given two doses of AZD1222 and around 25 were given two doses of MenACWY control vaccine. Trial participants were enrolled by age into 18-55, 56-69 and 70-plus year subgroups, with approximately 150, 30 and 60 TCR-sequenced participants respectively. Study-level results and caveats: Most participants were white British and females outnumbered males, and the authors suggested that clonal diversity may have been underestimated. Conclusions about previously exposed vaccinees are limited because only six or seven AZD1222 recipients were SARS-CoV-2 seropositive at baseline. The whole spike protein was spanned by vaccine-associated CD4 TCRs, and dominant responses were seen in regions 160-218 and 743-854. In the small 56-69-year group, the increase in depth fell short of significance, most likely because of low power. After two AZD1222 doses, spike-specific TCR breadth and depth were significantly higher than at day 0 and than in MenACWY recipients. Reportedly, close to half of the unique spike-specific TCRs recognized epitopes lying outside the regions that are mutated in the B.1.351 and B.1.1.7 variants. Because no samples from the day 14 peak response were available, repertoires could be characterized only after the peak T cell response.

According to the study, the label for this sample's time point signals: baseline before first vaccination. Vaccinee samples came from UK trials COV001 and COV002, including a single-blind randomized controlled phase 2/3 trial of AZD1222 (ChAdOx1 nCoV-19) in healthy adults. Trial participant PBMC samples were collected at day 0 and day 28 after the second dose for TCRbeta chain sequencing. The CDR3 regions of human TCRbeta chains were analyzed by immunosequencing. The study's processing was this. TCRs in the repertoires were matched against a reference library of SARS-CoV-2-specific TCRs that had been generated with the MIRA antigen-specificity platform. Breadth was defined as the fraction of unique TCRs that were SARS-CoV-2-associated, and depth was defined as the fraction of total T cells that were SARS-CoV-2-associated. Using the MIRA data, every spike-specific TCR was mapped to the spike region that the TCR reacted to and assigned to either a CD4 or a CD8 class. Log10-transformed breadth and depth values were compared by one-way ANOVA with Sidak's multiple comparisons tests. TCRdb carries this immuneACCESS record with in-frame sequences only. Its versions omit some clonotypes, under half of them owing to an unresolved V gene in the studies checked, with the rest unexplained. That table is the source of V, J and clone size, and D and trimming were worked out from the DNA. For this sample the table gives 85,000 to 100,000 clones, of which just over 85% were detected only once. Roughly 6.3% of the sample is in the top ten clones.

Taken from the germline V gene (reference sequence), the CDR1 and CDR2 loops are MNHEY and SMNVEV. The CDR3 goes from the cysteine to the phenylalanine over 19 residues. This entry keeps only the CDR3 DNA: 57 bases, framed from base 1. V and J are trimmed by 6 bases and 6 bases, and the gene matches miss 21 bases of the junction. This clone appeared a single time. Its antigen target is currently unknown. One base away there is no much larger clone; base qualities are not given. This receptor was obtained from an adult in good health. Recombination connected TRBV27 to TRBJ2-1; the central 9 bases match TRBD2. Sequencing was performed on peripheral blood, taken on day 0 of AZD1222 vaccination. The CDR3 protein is CASSRAVAGDRRAGNEQFF. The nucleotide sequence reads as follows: TGTGCCAGCAGCCGGGCGGTAGCGGGAGATCGCCGCGCTGGCAATGAGCAGTTCTTC.